The source of this T cell receptor beta chain is a study of blood T cell repertoires in COVID-19 (dated by TCRdb to the early 2020s). At the level of the whole study: Samples from collaborators originated in the United States, Italy and Spain and spanned both the acute and convalescent phases of COVID-19. The repertoires were released in a freely available public database meant as a resource for research on the immune response to SARS-CoV-2. Where HLA class I and class II types were available, the types were taken from metadata supplied by the sample provider, not from assay-based typing. Nearly every sample came with metadata listing a de-identified subject ID, COVID-19 status, age in years and sex. The material from the prospective study consisted of cDNA or gDNA derived from T cells, B-cell-depleted T cells, or PBMCs. Samples came from the ongoing ImmuneRACE study (first 160 participants) plus 1,254 subjects from 6 global collaborators. Subjects who had been exposed to COVID-19, were actively infected with it, or had recovered from it provided the deeply sampled blood TCRbeta repertoires that made up the dataset. Findings and caveats that apply to the study as a whole: The quantity of clinical and demographic metadata differed by source and by participant and was supplied without curation.

Each collaborating institution followed its own protocols to collect whole blood in K2EDTA tubes. For TCRbeta analysis, collaborator samples were shipped as frozen whole blood, as isolated PBMCs, or as DNA extracted from either sample type. TCRbeta CDR3 regions were amplified from genomic DNA by means of the immunoSEQ Assay, a bias-controlled multiplex PCR. In the paper's pipeline: The number of nucleated cells in each sample was estimated by amplification of reference gene primers within the assay. Sequence reads were collapsed and filtered to measure the absolute abundance of every unique TCRbeta CDR3 rearrangement. For each sample, productive Simpson clonality was calculated by taking the square root of Simpson's diversity index across productive rearrangements. This immuneACCESS table, as held by TCRdb, lists in-frame sequences with V and J called but not all clones. Of the missing ones, under half trace to an unresolved V gene in checked studies; the others have no known cause. V, J and clone size are taken as reported in that table, and D and trimming were inferred from the DNA itself. A total of 150,000 to 200,000 clones appear in this sample, around 90% of them only once. The ten biggest clones cover approximately 4.5% of the sample.

Via the germline V gene, CDR1 is SGHAT and CDR2 FQNNGV. Germline trimming: 1 base from V, 0 bases from J; junction bases outside gene matches: 5. Counted from cysteine to phenylalanine, this CDR3 has 18 amino acids. The kept DNA is CDR3 alone, 54 bases in frame from the first base. A note on this clone: Its antigen is not yet known. No much larger clone is present one base from it, and per-base qualities are unavailable.

The sequence is built from TRBV11-2 and TRBJ2-1, and 11 junction bases match TRBD2. The sequencing sample was made of peripheral blood. This sequence originates from a human donor in a cohort sampled during active COVID-19. The nucleotide sequence is given as TGTGCCAGCAGCTTAGGACTAGCGGGATCCACCTCCTACAATGAGCAGTTCTTC. It codes for CASSLGLAGSTSYNEQFF.